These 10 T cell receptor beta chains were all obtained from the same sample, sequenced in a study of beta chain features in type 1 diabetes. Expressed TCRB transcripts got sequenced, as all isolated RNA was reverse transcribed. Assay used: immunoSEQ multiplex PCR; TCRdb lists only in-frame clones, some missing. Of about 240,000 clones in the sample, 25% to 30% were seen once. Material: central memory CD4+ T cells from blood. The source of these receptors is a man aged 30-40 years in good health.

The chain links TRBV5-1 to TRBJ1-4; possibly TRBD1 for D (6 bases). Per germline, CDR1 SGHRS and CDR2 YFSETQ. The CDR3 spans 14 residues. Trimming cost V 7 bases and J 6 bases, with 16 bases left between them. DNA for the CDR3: TGCGCCAGCGGCAGGGCACAGGGCGATGAAAAACTGTTTTTT. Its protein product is CASGRAQGDEKLFF. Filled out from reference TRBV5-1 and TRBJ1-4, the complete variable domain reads KAGVTQTPRYLIKTRGQQVTLSCSPISGHRSVSWYQQTPGQGLQFLFEYFSETQRNKGNFPGRFSGRQFSNSRSEMNVSTLELGDSALYLCASGRAQGDEKLFFGSGTQLSVL.

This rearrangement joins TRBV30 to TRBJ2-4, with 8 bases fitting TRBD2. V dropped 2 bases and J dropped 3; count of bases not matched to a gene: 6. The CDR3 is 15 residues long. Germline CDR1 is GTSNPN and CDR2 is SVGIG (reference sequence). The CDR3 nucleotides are TGTGCCTGGAGTTCGCGGGGGGCGGTCAAAAACATTCAGTACTTC. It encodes CAWSSRGAVKNIQYF.

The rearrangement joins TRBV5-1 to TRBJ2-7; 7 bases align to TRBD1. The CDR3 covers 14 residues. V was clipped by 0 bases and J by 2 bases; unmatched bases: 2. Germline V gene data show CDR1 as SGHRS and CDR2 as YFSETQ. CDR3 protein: CASSLAQGTYEQYF. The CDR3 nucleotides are TGCGCCAGCAGCTTGGCACAGGGGACCTACGAGCAGTACTTC.

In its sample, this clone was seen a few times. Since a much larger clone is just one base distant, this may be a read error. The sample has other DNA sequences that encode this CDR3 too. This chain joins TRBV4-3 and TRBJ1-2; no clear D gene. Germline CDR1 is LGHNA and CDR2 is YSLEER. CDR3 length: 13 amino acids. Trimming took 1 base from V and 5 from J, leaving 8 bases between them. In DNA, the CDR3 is TGCGCCAGCAGCCAAGGGGGAGTTTATGGCTACACCTTC. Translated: CASSQGGVYGYTF.

The CDR3 reads CASSVTDKTGNTIYF. CDR3 DNA sequence: TGTGCCAGCAGCGTAACAGACAAAACTGGAAACACCATATATTTT. This sequence joins TRBV9 and TRBJ1-3, with unresolved D. The V end lost 1 base, the J end lost 2 bases, and 10 bases lay between the germline ends. Germline CDR1 reads SGDLS; CDR2 reads YYNGEE. The CDR3 length is 15 residues.

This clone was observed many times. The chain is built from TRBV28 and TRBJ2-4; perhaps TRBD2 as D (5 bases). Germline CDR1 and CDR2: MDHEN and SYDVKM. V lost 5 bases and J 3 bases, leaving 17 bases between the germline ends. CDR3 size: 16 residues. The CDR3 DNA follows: TGTGCCAGCAGTCCCCCTCTAAGCGGTTTCAAAAACATTCAGTACTTC. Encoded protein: CASSPPLSGFKNIQYF.

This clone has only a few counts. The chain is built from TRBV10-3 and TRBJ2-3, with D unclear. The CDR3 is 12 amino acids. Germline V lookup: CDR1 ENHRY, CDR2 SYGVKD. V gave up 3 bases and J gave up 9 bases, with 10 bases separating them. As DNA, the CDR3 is TGTGCCATCAGTGACCTGACGGGCACGCAGTATTTT. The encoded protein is CAISDLTGTQYF.

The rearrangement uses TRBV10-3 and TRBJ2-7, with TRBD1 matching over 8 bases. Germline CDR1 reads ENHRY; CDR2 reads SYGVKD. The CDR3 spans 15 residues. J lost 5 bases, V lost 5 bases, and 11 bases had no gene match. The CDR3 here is CAISSGGTLVDEQYF. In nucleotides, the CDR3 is TGTGCCATCAGTTCAGGGGGCACCTTGGTGGACGAGCAGTACTTC.

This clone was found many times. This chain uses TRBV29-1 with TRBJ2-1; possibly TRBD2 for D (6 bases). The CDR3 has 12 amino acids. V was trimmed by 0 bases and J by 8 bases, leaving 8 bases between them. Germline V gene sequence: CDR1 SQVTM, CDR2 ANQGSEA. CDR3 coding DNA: TGCAGCGTTGAAGATTCGGGAGATGAGCAGTTCTTC. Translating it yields CSVEDSGDEQFF.

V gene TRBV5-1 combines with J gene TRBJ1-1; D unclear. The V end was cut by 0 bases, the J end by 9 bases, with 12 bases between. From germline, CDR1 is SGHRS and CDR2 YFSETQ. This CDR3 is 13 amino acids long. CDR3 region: CASSLEYREQAFF. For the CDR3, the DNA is TGCGCCAGCAGCTTGGAGTACAGAGAACAAGCTTTCTTT.